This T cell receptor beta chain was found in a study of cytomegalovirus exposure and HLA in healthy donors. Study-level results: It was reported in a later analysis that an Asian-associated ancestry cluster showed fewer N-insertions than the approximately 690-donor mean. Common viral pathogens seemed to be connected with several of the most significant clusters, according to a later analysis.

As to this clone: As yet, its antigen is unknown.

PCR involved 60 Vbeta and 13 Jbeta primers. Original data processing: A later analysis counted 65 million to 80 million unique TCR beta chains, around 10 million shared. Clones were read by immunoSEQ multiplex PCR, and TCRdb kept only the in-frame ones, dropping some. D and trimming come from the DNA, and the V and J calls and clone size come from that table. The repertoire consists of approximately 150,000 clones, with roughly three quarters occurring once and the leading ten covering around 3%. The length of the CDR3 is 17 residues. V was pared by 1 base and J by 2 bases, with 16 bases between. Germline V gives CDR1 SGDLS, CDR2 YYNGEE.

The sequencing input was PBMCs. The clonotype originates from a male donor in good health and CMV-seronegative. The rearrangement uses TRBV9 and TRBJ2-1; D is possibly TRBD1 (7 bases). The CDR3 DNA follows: TGTGCCAGCAGCGTAAGTCAGGGGGGCCGCACCTACAATGAGCAGTTCTTC. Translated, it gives CASSVSQGGRTYNEQFF.